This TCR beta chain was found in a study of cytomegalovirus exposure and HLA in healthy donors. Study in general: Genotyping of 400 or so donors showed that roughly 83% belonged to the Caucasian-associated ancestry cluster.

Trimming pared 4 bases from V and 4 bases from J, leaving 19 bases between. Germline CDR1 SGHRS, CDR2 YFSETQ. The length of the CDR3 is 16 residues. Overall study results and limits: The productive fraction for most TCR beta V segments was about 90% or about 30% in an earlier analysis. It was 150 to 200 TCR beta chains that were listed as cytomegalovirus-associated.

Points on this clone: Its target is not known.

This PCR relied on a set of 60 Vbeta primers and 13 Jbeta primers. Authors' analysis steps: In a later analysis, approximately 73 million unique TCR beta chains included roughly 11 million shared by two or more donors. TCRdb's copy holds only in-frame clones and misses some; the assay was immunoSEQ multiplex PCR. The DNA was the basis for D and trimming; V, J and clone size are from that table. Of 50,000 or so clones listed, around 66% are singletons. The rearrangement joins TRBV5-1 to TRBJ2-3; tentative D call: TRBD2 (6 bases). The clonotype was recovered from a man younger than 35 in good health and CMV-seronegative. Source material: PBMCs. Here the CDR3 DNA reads TGCGCCAGCAGCCATCTTGGAGGGGAAGGGTCAGATACGCAGTATTTT. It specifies CASSHLGGEGSDTQYF.